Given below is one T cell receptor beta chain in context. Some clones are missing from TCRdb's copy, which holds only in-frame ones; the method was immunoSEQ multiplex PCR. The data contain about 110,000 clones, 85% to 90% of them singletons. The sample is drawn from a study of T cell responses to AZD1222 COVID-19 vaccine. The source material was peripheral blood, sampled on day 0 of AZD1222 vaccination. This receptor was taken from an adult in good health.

CDR3 DNA: TGTGCCAGCAGTACCAGGACGGATACGCAGTATTTT. Encoded protein: CASSTRTDTQYF. The chain carries TRBV12-3 or TRBV12-4 and TRBJ2-3; no definite D call. The ends were cut back, 5 bases at V and 6 bases at J, with 9 bases in the middle. The CDR3 totals 12 residues.